The 3 T cell receptor beta chains below all came from one sample that was sequenced in a study of shared clonotypes between healthy human individuals. Sequencing used immunoSEQ multiplex PCR; TCRdb keeps in-frame clones, though not all of them. Of 1 million to 1.2 million clones listed, 77% are singletons. The specimen sequenced was memory CD4+ T cells from PBMCs. Subset reported: CD45RA-negative fraction. These receptors all stem from a man between 18 and 35 years old in good health. Some clones in this sample may be carry-over from other donors' samples.

V usage is TRBV11-2 and J usage is TRBJ2-7; D perhaps matches TRBD2 (5 bases). Per the germline V gene, CDR1 is SGHAT and CDR2 is FQNNGV. The CDR3 covers 15 residues. V was shortened by 3 bases and J by 2 bases, with 14 bases between the two germline ends. Here the CDR3 DNA reads TGTGCCAGCAGCTTTACTAGAACGGGAACCTACGAGCAGTACTTC. As protein: CASSFTRTGTYEQYF.

The V call is TRBV5-4, the J call TRBJ2-5, with 7 bases matching TRBD2. J was trimmed by 4 bases and V by 4 bases; bases with no gene match: 7. Per germline, CDR1 SGHNT and CDR2 YYREEE (reference sequence). This CDR3 has 14 amino acids. The CDR3: CASSPEAGRETQYF. CDR3 in DNA: TGTGCCAGCAGCCCGGAAGCGGGACGAGAGACCCAGTACTTC.

The V gene is TRBV18, the J gene TRBJ2-7, with D unclear. This CDR3 has 16 residues. The germline V gene has CDR1 KGHSH and CDR2 LQKENI. V lost 1 base and J lost 0, with 13 bases in between. The DNA of the CDR3 is TGTGCCAGCTCACCACATATGGCAGCAAGCTCCTACGAGCAGTACTTC. Translating gives CASSPHMAASSYEQYF.